These 2 T cell receptor beta chains were sequenced from one sample in a study of shared clonotypes between healthy human individuals. Produced via immunoSEQ multiplex PCR; TCRdb's table is partial and in-frame only. The sample has more than 450,000 clones; 79% are singletons. The sample comprised PBMCs. These receptors all stem from a woman aged 40 to 49 in good health. Some clones in this sample may be carry-over from other donors' samples.

This clone was counted only a few times. V gene TRBV2 combines with J gene TRBJ1-1; D unresolved. Germline lookup yields CDR1 SNHLY and CDR2 FYNNEI. The V gene lost 8 bases and the J gene lost 7 bases, with 14 bases spanning the gap. This CDR3 region has 12 residues. CDR3 region: CASSNRWNEAFF. In nucleotides, the CDR3 is TGTGCCAGCTCCAATAGGTGGAATGAAGCTTTCTTT.

This clone showed up just a few times. The genes are TRBV2 and TRBJ2-1; 12 bases are shared with TRBD2. The V segment lost 6 bases and the J segment 9 bases; nucleotides outside the gene matches: 6. CDR1 is SNHLY, CDR2 FYNNEI, per germline. This CDR3 contains 14 residues. CDR3 nucleotide sequence: TGTGCCAGCAGCCTAGCGGGAGGGGGTGTTGAGCAGTTCTTC. Its protein is CASSLAGGGVEQFF.